These 18 T cell receptor beta chains were sequenced from one sample in a study of blood T cell repertoires in COVID-19. Only in-frame clones appear in the TCRdb table, and some are missing; sequencing was by immunoSEQ multiplex PCR. The table shows about 86,000 clones, with 80% to 90% occurring only once. The specimen was peripheral blood. The receptor source for this set is a human donor in a cohort sampled during active COVID-19.

The chain combines TRBV11-2 with TRBJ2-1; possibly TRBD2 for D (6 bases). Trimming pared 2 bases from V and 3 bases from J, leaving 14 bases between. This CDR3 is 16 amino acids long. Germline CDR1 reads SGHAT; CDR2 reads FQNNGV. CDR3 in DNA: TGTGCCAGCAGCTTATTCGGGGGATTAGTCTACAATGAGCAGTTCTTC. This gives the protein CASSLFGGLVYNEQFF. The entire variable domain, with the rest obtained from reference TRBV11-2 and TRBJ2-1, is as follows: EAGVAQSPRYKIIEKRQSVAFWCNPISGHATLYWYQQILGQGPKLLIQFQNNGVVDDSQLPKDRFSAERLKGVDSTLKIQPAKLEDSAVYLCASSLFGGLVYNEQFFGPGTRLTVL.

This clone occurred once. The J gene is TRBJ2-1, the V gene TRBV5-1, with 13 bases aligning to TRBD2. Germline assignment: CDR1 SGHRS and CDR2 YFSETQ. The CDR3 is made up of 15 amino acids. The J segment lost 5 bases and the V segment lost 7 bases, leaving 6 bases of the junction unmatched. This CDR3 is CASRAGTSGNNEQFF. CDR3 DNA sequence: TGCGCCAGCCGGGCCGGGACTAGCGGGAACAATGAGCAGTTCTTC.

The chain combines TRBV29-1 with TRBJ2-7; 7 bases fit TRBD1. The V segment lost 6 bases and the J segment 5 bases; nucleotides outside the gene matches: 10. Germline V gene data show CDR1 as SQVTM and CDR2 as ANQGSEA. This CDR3 has 13 residues. The CDR3 bases are TGCAGCGTGAGGGACAGCCGATCCAACGAGCAGTACTTC. This encodes CSVRDSRSNEQYF.

The V gene is TRBV5-1, the J gene TRBJ1-1; D call uncertain. V lost 1 base and J lost 1, with 5 bases in between. Per the germline V gene, CDR1 is SGHRS and CDR2 is YFSETQ. The CDR3 sequence is 13 residues long. CDR3 bases: TGCGCCAGCAGCTTGTCCAGGAACACTGAAGCTTTCTTT. It encodes CASSLSRNTEAFF. The variable domain in full, completed from reference TRBV5-1 and TRBJ1-1, reads KAGVTQTPRYLIKTRGQQVTLSCSPISGHRSVSWYQQTPGQGLQFLFEYFSETQRNKGNFPGRFSGRQFSNSRSEMNVSTLELGDSALYLCASSLSRNTEAFFGQGTRLTVV.

The chain combines TRBV28 with TRBJ2-7; a possible D gene is TRBD2 (5 bases). Trimming took 8 bases from V and 2 from J, leaving 10 bases between them. The CDR3 contains 12 residues. Germline assignment: CDR1 MDHEN and CDR2 SYDVKM. The CDR3 region has the DNA TGTGCCAGCTCGGGGATCACCTACGAGCAGTACTTC. Translating gives CASSGITYEQYF.

The V and J genes are TRBV27 and TRBJ1-2, with a possible D match to TRBD1 (6 bases). CDR3 size: 16 residues. Per germline, CDR1 MNHEY and CDR2 SMNVEV (reference sequence). The germline V and J ends were trimmed by 1 base and 4 bases, with 16 bases remaining between them. As DNA, the CDR3 is TGTGCCAGCAGTTTATGGGGCAGGGGTAATTTCTATGGCTACACCTTC. It yields the protein CASSLWGRGNFYGYTF.

The rearrangement links TRBV25-1 to TRBJ2-6; D uncertain. V was shortened by 6 bases and J by 0 bases, with 3 bases between the two germline ends. The CDR3 is 13 residues long. Germline CDR1 MGHDK, CDR2 SYGVNS. CDR3 residues: CASSLSGANVLTF. CDR3 sequence (DNA): TGTGCCAGCAGCCTCTCTGGGGCCAACGTCCTGACTTTC.

The chain combines TRBV11-2 with TRBJ1-5, with a possible D match to TRBD1 (5 bases). The CDR3 spans 13 residues. V shed 6 bases and J shed 3 bases, with 9 bases lying between them. From germline, CDR1 is SGHAT and CDR2 FQNNGV. CDR3 bases: TGTGCCAGCAGTGGGACTCACAATCAGCCCCAGCATTTT. Its protein is CASSGTHNQPQHF.

V usage is TRBV6-5 and J usage is TRBJ2-3; 8 bases map to TRBD1. CDR3 length: 15 residues. V trimming: 5 bases; J trimming: 2 bases; junction bases outside the gene matches: 6. The germline V gene has CDR1 MNHEY and CDR2 SVGAGI. In DNA form, the CDR3 reads TGTGCCAGCAGTACCGGGACAGGAAACACAGATACGCAGTATTTT. Its protein is CASSTGTGNTDTQYF.

This chain connects TRBV5-1 to TRBJ2-5; TRBD2 aligns across 7 bases. The CDR3 contains 14 residues. The V segment lost 4 bases and the J segment 2 bases; nucleotides outside the gene matches: 5. Germline assignment: CDR1 SGHRS and CDR2 YFSETQ. The CDR3 sequence: CASSNPAGQETQYF. The CDR3 nucleotides read TGCGCCAGCAGCAACCCAGCGGGACAAGAGACCCAGTACTTC.

In its sample, this clone was seen once. The chain links TRBV5-5 to TRBJ1-2; 12 bases match TRBD1. CDR1 and CDR2 from the germline V gene are SGHKS and YYEKEE (reference sequence). V lost 3 bases and J lost 7; bases outside the gene matches: 7. The CDR3 covers 15 residues. The CDR3 here is CASSSIGTGGRGYTF. DNA for the CDR3: TGTGCCAGCAGCTCCATTGGGACAGGGGGCCGTGGCTACACCTTC.

The chain links TRBV27 to TRBJ1-2, with a possible D match to TRBD1 (5 bases). CDR1 and CDR2 from the germline V gene are MNHEY and SMNVEV (reference sequence). V was cut by 5 bases and J by 4 bases, with 11 bases left in between. The CDR3 runs to 13 residues. The DNA of the CDR3 is TGTGCCAGCAGTCAGGGTCTCTCCTATGGCTACACCTTC. Its translation is CASSQGLSYGYTF.

This rearrangement joins TRBV6-1 to TRBJ2-7, with TRBD1 as a possible D gene (6 bases). V was cut by 0 bases and J by 1 base, with 10 bases left in between. Per the germline V gene, CDR1 is MNHNS and CDR2 is SASEGT. The CDR3 runs to 15 residues. CDR3 nucleotides: TGTGCCAGCAGTGAAGCGCACGGACAGTCCTACGAGCAGTACTTC. It translates to CASSEAHGQSYEQYF.

This chain connects TRBV27 to TRBJ1-4; D is ambiguous. The germline CDR1 and CDR2 sequences are MNHEY and SMNVEV (reference sequence). This CDR3 comprises 15 residues. The germline V and J ends were trimmed by 5 bases and 3 bases, with 13 bases remaining between them. Here the CDR3 DNA reads TGTGCCAGCAGTCCCCGAGGAACGGCTAATGAAAAACTGTTTTTT. Amino acid sequence: CASSPRGTANEKLFF.

The chain recombines TRBV3-1 (or the pseudogene TRBV3-2) with TRBJ2-1; 8 bases map to TRBD2. This CDR3 region has 15 residues. Germline CDR1 LGHDT, CDR2 YNNKEL (reference sequence). V gave up 1 base and J gave up 8 bases; unmatched junction bases: 7. The CDR3 is CASSQGSGGLYEQFF. CDR3 sequence (DNA): TGTGCCAGCAGCCAAGGATCGGGAGGGCTCTATGAGCAGTTCTTC.

This chain uses TRBV18 with TRBJ2-7, with TRBD1 identical over 7 bases. In germline, CDR1 is KGHSH, CDR2 LQKENI. The CDR3 has 14 residues. The junction had 4 bases not matched to a gene; V was cut back by 3 bases and J by 2 bases. This CDR3 is CASSPSGTAYEQYF. CDR3 coding DNA: TGTGCCAGCTCACCTTCCGGGACAGCCTACGAGCAGTACTTC. Complete variable domain (other parts from reference TRBV18 and TRBJ2-7): NAGVMQNPRHLVRRRGQEARLRCSPMKGHSHVYWYRQLPEEGLKFMVYLQKENIIDESGMPKERFSAEFPKEGPSILRIQQVVRGDSAAYFCASSPSGTAYEQYFGPGTRLTVT.

The V and J genes are TRBV11-2 and TRBJ1-1, with a weak D call TRBD1 (5 bases). The CDR3 contains 13 residues. In germline, CDR1 is SGHAT, CDR2 FQNNGV. V dropped 3 bases and J dropped 4 bases, with 9 bases sitting between them. The CDR3 DNA follows: TGTGCCAGCAGCTTTGACAGTGGCACTGAAGCTTTCTTT. This codes for CASSFDSGTEAFF.

V and J are TRBV5-1 and TRBJ1-2; 9 positions match TRBD1. Germline assignment: CDR1 SGHRS and CDR2 YFSETQ. This CDR3 spans 14 amino acids. J gave up 4 bases and V 1 base, and 2 bases lay outside the gene matches. The CDR3 region is CASSLTGGLYGYTF. The CDR3 coding sequence is TGCGCCAGCAGCTTGACAGGGGGCCTCTATGGCTACACCTTC.